Presented here are 3 T cell receptor beta chains from one specimen sequenced in a study of regulatory T cells in long-lasting Graves disease. Researchers made TCR beta libraries by using iRepertoire HTBI primers and running Arm-PCR on CDR3 regions. Using its own MiXCR run on the multiplex PCR reads, TCRdb lists one record per CDR3 protein. The profile shows around 470,000 distinct CDR3 sequences, 12% to 15% of them singletons. Time point specified: newly diagnosed GD, antithyroid drugs for less than 3 months. Making the TCR library involved RNA that had been extracted from PBMCs. This same sample was also part of a study on T cells in Graves' hyperthyroidism and ophthalmopathy.

This material consisted of peripheral blood mononuclear cells (PBMCs), taken at new diagnosis, from a patient treated with antithyroid drugs. These receptors were collected from a woman aged 45-60 years with Graves disease.

This clonotype was seen ten or more times. V is TRBV28 and J is TRBJ2-1, with 8 bases matching TRBD1. After removal of 8 bases from V and 4 bases from J, the junction contained 16 bases not matched to a gene. Germline V lookup: CDR1 MDHEN, CDR2 SYDVKM. The CDR3 runs to 17 residues. The CDR3 sequence is CASLRPTGDRGYNEQFF. CDR3 bases: TGTGCCAGCCTTAGACCTACCGGAGACAGGGGATACAATGAGCAGTTCTTC. Variable domain in full (rest from reference TRBV28 and TRBJ2-1): DVKVTQSSRYLVKRTGEKVFLECVQDMDHENMFWYRQDPGLGLRLIYFSYDVKMKEKGDIPEGYSVSREKKERFSLILESASTNQTSMYLCASLRPTGDRGYNEQFFGPGTRLTVL.

The sample holds many counts of this clonotype. The CDR3 sequence: CASSGAGTSGRDTQYF. For the CDR3, the DNA is TGTGCCAGCAGCGGAGCCGGGACTAGCGGGAGGGATACGCAGTATTTT. V gene TRBV5-5 combines with J gene TRBJ2-3; 15 positions match TRBD2. The CDR3 is made up of 16 amino acids. J was trimmed by 6 bases and V by 4 bases; bases with no gene match: 6. CDR1 is SGHKS, CDR2 YYEKEE, per germline (reference sequence).

This clonotype was counted ten times or more. CDR3 amino acids: CASSARLAESDTQYF. CDR3 DNA: TGTGCCAGCAGCGCTAGGCTAGCGGAATCAGATACGCAGTATTTT. The rearrangement joins TRBV7-2 to TRBJ2-3, with 7 bases matching TRBD2. The CDR3 runs 15 residues. Trimming took 5 bases from V and 4 from J; bases not matched to a gene: 9. Per germline, CDR1 SGHTA and CDR2 FQGNSA.